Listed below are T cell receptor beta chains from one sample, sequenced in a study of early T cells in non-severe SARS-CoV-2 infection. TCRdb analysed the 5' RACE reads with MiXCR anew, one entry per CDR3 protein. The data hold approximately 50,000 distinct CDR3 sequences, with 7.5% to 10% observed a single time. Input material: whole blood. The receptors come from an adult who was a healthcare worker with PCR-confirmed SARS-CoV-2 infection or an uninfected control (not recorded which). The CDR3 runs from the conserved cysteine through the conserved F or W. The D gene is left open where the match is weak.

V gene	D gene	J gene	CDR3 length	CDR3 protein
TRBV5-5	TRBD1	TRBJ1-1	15	CASSGQGSMNTEAFF
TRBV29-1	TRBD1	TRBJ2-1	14	CSVQTVDRANEQFF
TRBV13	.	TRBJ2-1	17	CASSYPGSGHSYNEQFF
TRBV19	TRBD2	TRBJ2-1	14	CASKRERFLNEQFF
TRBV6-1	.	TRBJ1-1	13	CASSFDSPTEAFF
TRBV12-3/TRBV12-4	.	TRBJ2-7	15	CASSRLGLSSYEQYF
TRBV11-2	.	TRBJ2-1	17	CASSIHSPGDPRFEQFF
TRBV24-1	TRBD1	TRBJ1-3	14	CATSPTGAGNTIYF
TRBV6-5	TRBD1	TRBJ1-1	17	CASRTRKEGQGRTEAFF
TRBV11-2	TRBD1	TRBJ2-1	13	CASSWDSYNEQFF
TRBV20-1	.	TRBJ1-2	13	CSAKRETNYGYTF
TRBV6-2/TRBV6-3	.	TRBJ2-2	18	CASSYEYRALYNTGELFF
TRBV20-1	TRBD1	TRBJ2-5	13	CSASYTGGETQYF
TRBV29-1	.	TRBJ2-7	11	CSVDSGDGQYF
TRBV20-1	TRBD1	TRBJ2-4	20	CSARDLSGTGGAVAKNIQYF
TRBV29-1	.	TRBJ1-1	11	CSVEDLGEAFF
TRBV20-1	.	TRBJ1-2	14	CSARVGTGTNGYTF
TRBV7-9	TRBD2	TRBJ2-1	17	CASSLARASGRLNEQFF
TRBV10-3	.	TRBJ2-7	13	CAISPGPLREQYF
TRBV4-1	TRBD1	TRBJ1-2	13	CASRKSGGYGYTF
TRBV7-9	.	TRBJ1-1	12	CASSLAGGEAFF
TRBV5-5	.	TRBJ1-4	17	CASSLDDPGHANEKLFF
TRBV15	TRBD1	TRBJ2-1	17	CATSRLTGVNSYNEQFF
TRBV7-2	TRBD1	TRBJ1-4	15	CASSVLRGLGEKLFF
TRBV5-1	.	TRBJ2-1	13	CASSLRYYNEQFF
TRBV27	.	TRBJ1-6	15	CASTPMRGGNSPLHF
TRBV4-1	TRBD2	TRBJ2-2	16	CASSQEASGGTGELFF
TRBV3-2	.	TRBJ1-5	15	CASSQFRRTEQPQHF
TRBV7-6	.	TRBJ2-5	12	CASSLAAETQYF
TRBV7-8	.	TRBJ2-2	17	CASSLALQRSYTGELFF
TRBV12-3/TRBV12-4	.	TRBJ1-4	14	CASSLAGTNEKLFF
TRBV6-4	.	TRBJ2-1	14	CATRRIWDSHEQFF
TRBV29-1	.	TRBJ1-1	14	CSVDRGGMNTEAFF
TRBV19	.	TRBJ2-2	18	CASSIGASFQGNTGELFF
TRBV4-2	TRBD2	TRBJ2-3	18	CASGAGAGVFSVTDTQYF
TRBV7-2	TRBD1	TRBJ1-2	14	CASSSQGASRGYTF
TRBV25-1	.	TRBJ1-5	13	CASSVSGNQPQHF
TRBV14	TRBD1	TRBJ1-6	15	CASSRGQGSNSPLHF
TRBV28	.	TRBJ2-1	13	CASSLMGSNEQFF
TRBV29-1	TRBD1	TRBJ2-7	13	CSVDQTGSYEQYF
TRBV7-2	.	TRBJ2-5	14	CASSLPLTLKTQYF
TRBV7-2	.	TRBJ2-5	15	CASSRYRSGGETQYF